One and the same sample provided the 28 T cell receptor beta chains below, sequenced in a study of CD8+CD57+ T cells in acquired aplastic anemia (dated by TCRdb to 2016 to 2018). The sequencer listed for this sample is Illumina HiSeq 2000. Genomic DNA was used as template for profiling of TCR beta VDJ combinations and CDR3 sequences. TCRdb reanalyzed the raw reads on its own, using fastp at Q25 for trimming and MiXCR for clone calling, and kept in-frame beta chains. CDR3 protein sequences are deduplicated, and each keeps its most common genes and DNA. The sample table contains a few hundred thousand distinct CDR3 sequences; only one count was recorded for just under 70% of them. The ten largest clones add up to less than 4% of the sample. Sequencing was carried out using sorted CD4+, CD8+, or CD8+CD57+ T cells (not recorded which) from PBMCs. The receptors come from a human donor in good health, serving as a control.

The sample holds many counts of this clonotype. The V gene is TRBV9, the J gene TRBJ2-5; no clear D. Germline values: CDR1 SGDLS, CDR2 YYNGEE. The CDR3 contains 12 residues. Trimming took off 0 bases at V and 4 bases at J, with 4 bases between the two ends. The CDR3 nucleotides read TGTGCCAGCAGCGTAGAGGGAGAGACCCAGTACTTC. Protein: CASSVEGETQYF.

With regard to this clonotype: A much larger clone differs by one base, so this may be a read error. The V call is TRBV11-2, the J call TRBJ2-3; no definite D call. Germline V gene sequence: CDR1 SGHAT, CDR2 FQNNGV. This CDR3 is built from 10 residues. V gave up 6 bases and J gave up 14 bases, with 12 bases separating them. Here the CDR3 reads CASSSPDLYF. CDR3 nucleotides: TGTGCCAGCAGTTCTCCCGACCTGTATTTT.

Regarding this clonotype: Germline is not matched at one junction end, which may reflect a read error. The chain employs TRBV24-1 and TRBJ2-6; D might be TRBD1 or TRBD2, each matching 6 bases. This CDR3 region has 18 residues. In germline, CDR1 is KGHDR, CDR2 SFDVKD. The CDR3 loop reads CAASESQGLRSGANALTF. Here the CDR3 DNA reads TGTGCCGCCAGTGAATCACAGGGACTCCGCTCTGGGGCCAACGCCCTGACTTTC.

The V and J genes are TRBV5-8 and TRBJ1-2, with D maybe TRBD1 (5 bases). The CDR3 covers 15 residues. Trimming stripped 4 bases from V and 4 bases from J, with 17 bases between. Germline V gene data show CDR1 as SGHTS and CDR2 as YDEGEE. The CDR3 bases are TGTGCCAGCAGCCGCACCCAGGGCGGGGGCTATGGCTACACCTTC. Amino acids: CASSRTQGGGYGYTF.

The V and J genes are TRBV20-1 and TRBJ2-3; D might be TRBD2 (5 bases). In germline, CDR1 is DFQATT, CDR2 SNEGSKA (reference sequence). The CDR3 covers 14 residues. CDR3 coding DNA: TGCAGCGCAGGACTCGCTAATTCAGCAGATACGCAGTATTTT. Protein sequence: CSAGLANSADTQYF.

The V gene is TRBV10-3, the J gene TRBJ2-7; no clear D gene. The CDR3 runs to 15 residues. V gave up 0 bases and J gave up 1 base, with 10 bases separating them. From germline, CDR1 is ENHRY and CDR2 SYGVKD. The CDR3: CAISESLGPSYEQYF. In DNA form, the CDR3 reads TGTGCCATCAGTGAGTCCCTTGGACCATCCTACGAGCAGTACTTC.

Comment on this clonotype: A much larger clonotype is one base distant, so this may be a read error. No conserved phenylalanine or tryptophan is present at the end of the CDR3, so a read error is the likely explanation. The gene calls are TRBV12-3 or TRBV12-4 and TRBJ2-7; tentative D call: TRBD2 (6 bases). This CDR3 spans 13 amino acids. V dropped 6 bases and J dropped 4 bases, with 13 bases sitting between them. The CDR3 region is CASSPRRGYEQYL. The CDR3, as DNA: TGTGCCAGCAGCCCTAGGAGGGGTTACGAGCAGTACCTC.

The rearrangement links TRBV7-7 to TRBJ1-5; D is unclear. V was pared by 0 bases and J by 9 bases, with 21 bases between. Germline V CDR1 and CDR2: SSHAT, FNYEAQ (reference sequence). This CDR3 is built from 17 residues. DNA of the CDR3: TGTGCCAGCAGCTTAGCAGCGGAGGCGGTTGTAAATACGCCCCAGCATTTT. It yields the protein CASSLAAEAVVNTPQHF.

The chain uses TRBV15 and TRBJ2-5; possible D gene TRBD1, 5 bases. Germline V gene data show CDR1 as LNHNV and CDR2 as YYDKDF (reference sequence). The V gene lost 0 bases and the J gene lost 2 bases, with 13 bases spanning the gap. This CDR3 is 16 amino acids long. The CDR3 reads CATSRDVVGVQETQYF. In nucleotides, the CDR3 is TGTGCCACCAGCAGAGATGTGGTAGGGGTTCAAGAGACCCAGTACTTC. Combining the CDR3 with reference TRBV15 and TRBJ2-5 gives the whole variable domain DAMVIQNPRYQVTQFGKPVTLSCSQTLNHNVMYWYQQKSSQAPKLLFHYYDKDFNNEADTPDNFQSRRPNTSFCFLDIRSPGLGDTAMYLCATSRDVVGVQETQYFGPGTRLLVL.

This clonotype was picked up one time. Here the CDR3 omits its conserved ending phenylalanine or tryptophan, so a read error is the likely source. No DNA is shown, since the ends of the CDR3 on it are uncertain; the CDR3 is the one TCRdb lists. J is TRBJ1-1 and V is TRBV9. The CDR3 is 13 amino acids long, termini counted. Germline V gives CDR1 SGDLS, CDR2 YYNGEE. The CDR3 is CASSVGKATDSFL.

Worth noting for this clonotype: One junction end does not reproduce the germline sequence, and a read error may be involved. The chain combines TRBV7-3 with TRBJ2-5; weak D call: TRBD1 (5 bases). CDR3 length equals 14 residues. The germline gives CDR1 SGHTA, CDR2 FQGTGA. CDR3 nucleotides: TGTGCCAGCAGCTCGCAGGGTGCTGGCTACACCCAGTATTTC. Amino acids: CASSSQGAGYTQYF. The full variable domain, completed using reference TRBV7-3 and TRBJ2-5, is GAGVSQTPSNKVTEKGKYVELRCDPISGHTALYWYRQSLGQGPEFLIYFQGTGAADDSGLPNDRFFAVRPEGSVSTLKIQRTERGDSAVYLCASSSQGAGYTQYFGPGTRLLVL.

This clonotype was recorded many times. The CDR3 is CSARYPGQGSPLHF. The DNA for the CDR3 is TGCAGTGCTAGGTACCCGGGACAGGGTTCACCCCTCCACTTT. The rearrangement joins TRBV20-1 to TRBJ1-6; 9 nucleotides match TRBD1. There are 14 residues in the CDR3. Per germline, CDR1 DFQATT and CDR2 SNEGSKA (reference sequence). V gave up 3 bases and J gave up 9 bases; unmatched junction bases: 6.

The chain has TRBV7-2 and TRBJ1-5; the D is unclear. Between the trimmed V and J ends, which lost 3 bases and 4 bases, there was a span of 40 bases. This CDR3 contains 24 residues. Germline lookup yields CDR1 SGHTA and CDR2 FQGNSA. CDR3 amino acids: CASSFYVCSAANILLGEQNQPQHF. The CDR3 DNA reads TGTGCCAGCAGCTTCTACGTCTGCAGTGCTGCCAATATTTTACTCGGAGAGCAGAATCAGCCCCAGCATTTT.

CDR3 coding DNA: TGTGCCAGCAGCCTATCTGGACAGGGAAGTAATTCACCCCTCCACTTT. Amino acids: CASSLSGQGSNSPLHF. J is TRBJ1-6 and V is TRBV7-9, with 8 bases identical to TRBD1. The length of the CDR3 is 16 residues. The V segment lost 5 bases and the J segment 6 bases; nucleotides outside the gene matches: 9. Germline values: CDR1 SEHNR, CDR2 FQNEAQ (reference sequence).

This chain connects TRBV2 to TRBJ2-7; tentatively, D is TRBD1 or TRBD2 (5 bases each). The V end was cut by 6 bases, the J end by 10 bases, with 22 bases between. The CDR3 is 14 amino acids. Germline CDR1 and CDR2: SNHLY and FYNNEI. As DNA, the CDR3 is TGTGCCAGCAGAAAGGGGAGCGTCGACGAGGACCAGTACTTC. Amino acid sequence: CASRKGSVDEDQYF.

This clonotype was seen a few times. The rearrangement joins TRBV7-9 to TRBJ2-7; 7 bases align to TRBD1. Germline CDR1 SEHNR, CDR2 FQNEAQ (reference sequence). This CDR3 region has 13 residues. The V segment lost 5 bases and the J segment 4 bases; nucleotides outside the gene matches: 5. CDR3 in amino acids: CASSGTVTYEQYF. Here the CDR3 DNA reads TGTGCCAGCAGCGGGACAGTAACATACGAGCAGTACTTC.

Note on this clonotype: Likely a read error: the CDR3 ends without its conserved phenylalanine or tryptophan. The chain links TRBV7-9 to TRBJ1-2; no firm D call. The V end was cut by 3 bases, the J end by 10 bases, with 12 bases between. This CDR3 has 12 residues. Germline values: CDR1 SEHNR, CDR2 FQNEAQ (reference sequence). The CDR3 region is CASSLSRDDYTL. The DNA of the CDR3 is TGTGCCAGCAGCTTGAGCCGCGATGACTACACCTTG.

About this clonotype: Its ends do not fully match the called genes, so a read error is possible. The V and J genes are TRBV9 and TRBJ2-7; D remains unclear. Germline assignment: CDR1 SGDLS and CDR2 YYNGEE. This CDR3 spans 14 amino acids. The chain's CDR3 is CASSVMASLADEHF. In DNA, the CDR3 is TGTGCCAGCAGCGTGATGGCCAGTTTAGCCGATGAGCACTTC. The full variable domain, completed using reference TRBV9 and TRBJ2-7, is DSGVTQTPKHLITATGQRVTLRCSPRSGDLSVYWYQQSLDQGLQFLIQYYNGEERAKGNILERFSAQQFPDLHSELNLSSLELGDSALYFCASSVMASLADEHFGPGTRLTVT.

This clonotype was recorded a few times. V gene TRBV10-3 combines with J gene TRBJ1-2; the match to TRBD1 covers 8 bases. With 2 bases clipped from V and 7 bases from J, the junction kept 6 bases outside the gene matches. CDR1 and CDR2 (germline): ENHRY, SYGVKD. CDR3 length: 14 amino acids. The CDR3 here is CAISEVGQGAGYTF. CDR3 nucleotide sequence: TGTGCCATCAGTGAGGTAGGACAGGGAGCTGGCTACACCTTC.

DNA for the CDR3: TGTGCCAGCAGCTTAGCGAGAGGGATAGGTGGAGAGACCCAGTACTTC. It is translated as CASSLARGIGGETQYF. This rearrangement joins TRBV5-5 to TRBJ2-5; a weak D match, TRBD2 (5 bases). Germline assignment: CDR1 SGHKS and CDR2 YYEKEE (reference sequence). V was cut by 2 bases and J by 4 bases, with 18 bases left in between. The CDR3 is made up of 16 amino acids.

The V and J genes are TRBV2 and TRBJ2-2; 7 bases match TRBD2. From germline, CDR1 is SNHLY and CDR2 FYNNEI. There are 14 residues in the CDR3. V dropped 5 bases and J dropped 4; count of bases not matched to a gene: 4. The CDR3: CASSYSGGTGELFF. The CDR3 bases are TGTGCCAGCAGTTACTCGGGGGGCACCGGGGAGCTGTTTTTT.

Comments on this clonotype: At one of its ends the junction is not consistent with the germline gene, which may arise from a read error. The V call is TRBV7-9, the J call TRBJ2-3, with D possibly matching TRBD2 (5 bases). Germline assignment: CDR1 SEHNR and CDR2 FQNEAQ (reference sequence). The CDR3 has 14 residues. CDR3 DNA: TGTGCCAGCAGCCTAGAGGGCACCACACATACGCAGTATTTT. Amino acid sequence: CASSLEGTTHTQYF.

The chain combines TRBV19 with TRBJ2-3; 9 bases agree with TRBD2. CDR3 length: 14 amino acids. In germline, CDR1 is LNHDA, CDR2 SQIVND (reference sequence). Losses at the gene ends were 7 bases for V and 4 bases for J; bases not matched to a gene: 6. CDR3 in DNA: TGTGCCAGTATGAGGCGGGAGGGGTCAGATACGCAGTATTTT. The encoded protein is CASMRREGSDTQYF. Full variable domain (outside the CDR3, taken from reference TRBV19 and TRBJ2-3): DGGITQSPKYLFRKEGQNVTLSCEQNLNHDAMYWYRQDPGQGLRLIYYSQIVNDFQKGDIAEGYSVSREKKESFPLTVTSAQKNPTAFYLCASMRREGSDTQYFGPGTRLTVL.

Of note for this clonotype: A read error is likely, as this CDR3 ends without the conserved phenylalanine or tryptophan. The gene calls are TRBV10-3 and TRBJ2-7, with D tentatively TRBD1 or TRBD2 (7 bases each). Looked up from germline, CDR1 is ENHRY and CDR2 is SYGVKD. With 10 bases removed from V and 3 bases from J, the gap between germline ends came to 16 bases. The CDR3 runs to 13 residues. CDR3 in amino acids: CASSRGRGYEQYH. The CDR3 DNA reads TGTGCCAGCAGCAGGGGGAGGGGCTACGAGCAGTACCAC.

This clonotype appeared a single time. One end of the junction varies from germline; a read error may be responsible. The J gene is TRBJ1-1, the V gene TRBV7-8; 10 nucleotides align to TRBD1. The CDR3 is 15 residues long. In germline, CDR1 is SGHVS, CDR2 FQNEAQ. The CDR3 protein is CASSLLTGGSTYDLF. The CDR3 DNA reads TGTGCCAGCAGCCTCCTGACAGGGGGCAGCACCTACGATCTCTTT. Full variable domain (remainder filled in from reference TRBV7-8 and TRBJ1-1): GAGVSQSPRYKVAKRGQDVALRCDPISGHVSLFWYQQALGQGPEFLTYFQNEAQLDKSGLPSDRFFAERPEGSVSTLKIQRTQQEDSAVYLCASSLLTGGSTYDLFGQGTRLTVV.

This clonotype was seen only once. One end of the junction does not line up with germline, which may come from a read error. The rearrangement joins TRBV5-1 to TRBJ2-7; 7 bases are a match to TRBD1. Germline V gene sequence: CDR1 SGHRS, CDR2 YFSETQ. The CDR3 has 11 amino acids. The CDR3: CASSLPTGRSF. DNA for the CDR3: TGCGCCAGCAGCCTACCGACAGGGCGGAGCTTC.

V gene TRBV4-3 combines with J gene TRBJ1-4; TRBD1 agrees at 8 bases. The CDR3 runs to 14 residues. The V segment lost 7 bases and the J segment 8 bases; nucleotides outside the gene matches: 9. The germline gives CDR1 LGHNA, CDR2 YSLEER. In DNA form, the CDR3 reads TGCGCCAGCACCGGGACAGGCTCGATCGAAAAACTGTTTTTT. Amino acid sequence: CASTGTGSIEKLFF.

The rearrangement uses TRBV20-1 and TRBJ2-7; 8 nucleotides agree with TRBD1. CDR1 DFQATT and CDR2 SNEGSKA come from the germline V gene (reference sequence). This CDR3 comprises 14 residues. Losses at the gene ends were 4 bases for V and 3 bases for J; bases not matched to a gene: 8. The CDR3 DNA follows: TGCAGTGCTATTCGGACAGGGAATCTCTACGAGCAGTACTTC. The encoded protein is CSAIRTGNLYEQYF.